These 2 T cell receptor beta chains share one sample of origin, sequenced in a study of T cell repertoires in cytomegalovirus infection. One entry per CDR3 protein results from TCRdb running MiXCR on the reads. The table records 200,000 or so distinct CDR3 sequences, under 25% of them present only once. Sequenced input: PBMCs. The source of these receptors is a human donor in good health (CMV status not recorded). Some clones in this sample may be carry-over from other donors' samples.

To note about this clonotype: This may stem from a read error, because a much larger clone lies one nucleotide away. The chain carries TRBV7-2 and TRBJ2-1, with 8 bases lining up with TRBD2. CDR1 is SGHTA and CDR2 is FQGNSA in the germline V gene. This CDR3 is 16 amino acids long. The CDR3 loop reads CAGSPDHTGGPNEQFF. The CDR3 DNA reads TGTGCCGGCAGCCCGGACCATACGGGGGGGCCTAATGAGCAGTTCTTC.

The chain links TRBV14 to TRBJ2-5, with D unclear. CDR1 and CDR2 from the germline V gene are SGHDN and FVKESK. Trimming removed 0 bases at V and 9 bases at J, with 8 bases between. CDR3 size: 12 residues. The CDR3 sequence is CASSQESAAQYF. The CDR3 DNA is TGTGCCAGCAGCCAAGAGAGCGCGGCCCAGTACTTC.